These 6 T cell receptor beta chains were all obtained from the same sample, sequenced in a study of T cells after yellow fever vaccination. TCRdb called the 5' RACE reads again in MiXCR, with one record for every CDR3 protein. The sample includes approximately 550,000 distinct CDR3 sequences, approximately 15% of them seen just once. Specimen: PBMCs, collected on the day of the yellow fever booster vaccination. The receptors derive from a man aged 30-40 years who received the YFV17D yellow fever vaccine.

The CDR3 protein is CASSPRRVTDTQYF. DNA of the CDR3: TGTGCCAGCAGCCCGCGCAGGGTCACAGATACGCAGTATTTT. V is TRBV9 and J is TRBJ2-3; D is possibly TRBD1 (5 bases). CDR1 is SGDLS, CDR2 YYNGEE, per germline. The CDR3 contains 14 residues. Trimming stripped 4 bases from V and 2 bases from J, with 11 bases between. The variable domain in full, with the rest retrieved from reference TRBV9 and TRBJ2-3, is DSGVTQTPKHLITATGQRVTLRCSPRSGDLSVYWYQQSLDQGLQFLIQYYNGEERAKGNILERFSAQQFPDLHSELNLSSLELGDSALYFCASSPRRVTDTQYFGPGTRLTVL.

Many counts were recorded for this clonotype. The chain links TRBV5-1 to TRBJ2-2; D remains ambiguous. The CDR3 extends over 13 amino acids. V gave up 4 bases and J gave up 7 bases, with 11 bases separating them. Germline CDR1 SGHRS, CDR2 YFSETQ. Here the CDR3 reads CASSPGLLGELFF. The CDR3 coding sequence is TGCGCCAGCAGCCCAGGCCTTCTCGGGGAGCTGTTTTTT.

V gene TRBV20-1 combines with J gene TRBJ2-1; the D is unclear. Between the trimmed V and J ends, which lost 3 bases and 8 bases, there was a span of 23 bases. CDR3 size: 16 residues. Germline V lookup: CDR1 DFQATT, CDR2 SNEGSKA (reference sequence). CDR3 amino acids: CSASPSVQRYGDEQFF. CDR3 sequence (DNA): TGCAGTGCTAGCCCCAGCGTCCAGAGGTATGGCGATGAGCAGTTCTTC.

The J gene is TRBJ1-5, the V gene TRBV6-8; TRBD1 matches 8 bases. The germline gives CDR1 MNHGY, CDR2 SAAAGT. The CDR3 contains 16 residues. The trim removed 8 bases at V and 3 bases at J, leaving 12 bases unmatched. The CDR3 spells CASSRPGQADNQPQHF. CDR3 coding DNA: TGTGCCAGCTCCCGCCCGGGACAGGCGGACAATCAGCCCCAGCATTTT.

A few counts support this clonotype. This chain uses TRBV18 with TRBJ2-1; 10 bases agree with TRBD2. Germline loops: CDR1 KGHSH, CDR2 LQKENI. Germline trimming cut 5 bases from V and 5 bases from J; bases unmatched to any gene: 3. The CDR3 is made up of 14 amino acids. CDR3 region: CASSTSGTDNEQFF. CDR3 nucleotide sequence: TGTGCCAGCTCAACTAGCGGGACAGACAATGAGCAGTTCTTC.

Only a few counts were recorded for this clonotype. DNA for the CDR3: TGCAGTGCTCCCTCCGGGACAGGGCACTATGGCTACACCTTC. Translation: CSAPSGTGHYGYTF. V usage is TRBV20-1 and J usage is TRBJ1-2; 9 positions agree with TRBD1. Germline loops: CDR1 DFQATT, CDR2 SNEGSKA (reference sequence). The CDR3 spans 14 residues. V lost 5 bases and J lost 3; bases outside the gene matches: 7.